This entry is about one T cell receptor (beta chain). No antigen is known for it. No base-level quality is on record; no much larger clone is a single base apart. The TCR beta CDR3 regions were amplified from RNA transcripts. The TCR CDR3 was subjected to a first round of RT-PCR using the HTBI primer set and the Qiagen OneStep RT-PCR kit. Libraries were constructed in a second round of multiplex PCR, after which size selection and purification were performed. The libraries were sequenced on an Illumina HiSeq2000 using paired-end 100 bp reads. The authors processed their data as follows. SOAPnuke was used to process the raw data, removing reads that contained adapters or uncalled bases, had a mean Phred below 15, or lacked an exact match to the constant primer or identifier. COPE v1.2.5 was used to merge high-quality paired reads, and clonotypes were defined as unique nucleotide sequences. MiTCR v1.1 was used to align clonotypes to the IMGT TRBV, TRBD and TRBJ reference segments. Analysis was restricted to V-J combinations with a frequency above 0.0001, which covered approximately 99% of repertoires. The TCS score was defined as the ratio of F50 (clonal expansion) to E x V (chaos), calculated using BLOSUM62-based TCRdist between CDR3 peptides within each V-J. Welch's t-statistics and random forest reduced roughly 540 V-J features to about 12, which were used in a naive Bayes classifier (R e1071). TCRdb reworked the public reads: Q25 trimming with fastp, MiXCR clone assembly, productive beta chains retained. Rows are combined by CDR3 protein, so each entry shows the most common genes and DNA. For this entry, the V and J calls and clone size follow TCRdb and not the study's own pipeline. The sample yields hundreds of thousands of distinct CDR3 sequences; around 24% were counted once. Jointly, the top ten make up over 9% of the sample.

In the ophthalmopathy patients, disease was moderately to severely active, with a Clinical Activity Score of 3 or more, a NOSPECS grade of 4 or more, and a duration of less than 3 months. Any patient with an uncontrolled infection, another autoimmune disease, pregnancy or lactation was excluded. Diagnoses were established on the basis of clinical symptoms, serum thyroxine and TRAb, thyroid ultrasound, and orbital computed tomography. Ficoll-Paque density gradient centrifugation was used to isolate PBMCs from around 10 ml of fresh peripheral blood. Trizol reagent was used to extract total RNA, and RNA quality was then checked on an Agilent 2100 Bioanalyzer. Its CDR3 holds 15 amino acids, cysteine through phenylalanine. This entry keeps only the CDR3 DNA: 45 bases, framed from base 1. The germline V gene (reference sequence) specifies DFQATT as CDR1 and SNEGSKA as CDR2. From V the trimming removes 3 bases and from J it removes 3 bases, while the gene matches leave 10 bases of the junction unaccounted for.

This record belongs to a study of T cells in Graves' hyperthyroidism and ophthalmopathy (dated by TCRdb to the late 2010s). Study-level background: Peripheral blood was sampled at the time of initial diagnosis, prior to any treatment. The 75 to 100 discovery patients were divided at random into training and test sets in a 7:3 ratio. In six Graves' hyperthyroidism patients, the study also compared T-cell repertoires from thyroid tissue with T-cell repertoires from blood. The paper reports TCR Vbeta CDR3 sequencing of roughly 140 peripheral blood samples: approximately 41 ophthalmopathy, fewer than 80 hyperthyroidism and around 17 progressor patients. After sampling, hyperthyroidism patients received methimazole starting at 30 mg daily, and ophthalmopathy patients received high-dose intravenous methylprednisolone. A discovery cohort of about 95 patients, roughly 40 with Graves' ophthalmopathy and approximately 57 with stable Graves' hyperthyroidism, was used to find distinguishing TCR V-J signatures. Prospective prediction of ophthalmopathy was tested in an independent validation cohort consisting of 18 to 20 hyperthyroidism patients and some 15 patients who later progressed to ophthalmopathy. The paper's findings and limits, for the study overall: No statistical method was used to set the sample size in advance, and investigators knew the group allocation. A 13 V-J signature model separated ophthalmopathy from stable hyperthyroidism, with 87.88% sensitivity and 81% to 82% specificity in cross-validation and 80%/75% in testing. In validation, the model predicted progression to ophthalmopathy a median of about 6 months before onset, with about 67% sensitivity and 72.22% specificity. Most expanded thyroid clonotypes (frequency above 0.001) were also detected in blood, a finding suggesting that blood repertoires may reflect thyroid immune responses.

The sequence joins TRBV20-1 to TRBJ1-2, and TRBD1 aligns with 7 junction nucleotides. This TCR came from a woman aged 25 to 39 with Graves' ophthalmopathy. The sequenced sample consisted of blood. This receptor carries the CDR3 CSARSTGTAYYGYTF. The DNA reads TGCAGTGCTAGGTCGACCGGGACAGCTTACTATGGCTACACCTTC.